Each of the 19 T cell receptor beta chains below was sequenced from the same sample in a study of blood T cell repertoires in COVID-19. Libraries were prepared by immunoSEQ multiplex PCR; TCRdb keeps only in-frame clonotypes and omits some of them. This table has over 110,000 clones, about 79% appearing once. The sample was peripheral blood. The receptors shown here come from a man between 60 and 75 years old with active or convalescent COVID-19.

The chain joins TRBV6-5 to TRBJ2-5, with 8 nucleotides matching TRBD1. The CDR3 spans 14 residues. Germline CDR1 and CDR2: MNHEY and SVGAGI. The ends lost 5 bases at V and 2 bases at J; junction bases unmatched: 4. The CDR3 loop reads CASSKQGGQETQYF. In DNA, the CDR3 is TGTGCCAGCAGTAAACAGGGGGGACAAGAGACCCAGTACTTC.

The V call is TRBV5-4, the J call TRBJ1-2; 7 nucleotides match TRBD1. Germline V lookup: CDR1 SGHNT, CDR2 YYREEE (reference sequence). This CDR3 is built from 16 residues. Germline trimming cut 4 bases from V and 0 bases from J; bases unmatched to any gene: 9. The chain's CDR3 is CASSRRGGTANYGYTF. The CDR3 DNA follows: TGTGCCAGCAGCCGCCGCGGTGGGACAGCTAACTATGGCTACACCTTC.

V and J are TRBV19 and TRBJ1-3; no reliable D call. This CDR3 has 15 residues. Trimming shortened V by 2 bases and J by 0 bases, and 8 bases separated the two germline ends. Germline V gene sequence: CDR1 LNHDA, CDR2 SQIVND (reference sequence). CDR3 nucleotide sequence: TGTGCCAGTAGTATAAGTCCAGACTCTGGAAACACCATATATTTT. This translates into CASSISPDSGNTIYF.

This CDR3 is CASSLGSRAEAFF. The CDR3 DNA follows: TGTGCCAGCAGCTTAGGTAGTCGGGCTGAAGCTTTCTTT. The chain joins TRBV7-9 to TRBJ1-1; D unresolved. The germline V gene encodes CDR1 SEHNR and CDR2 FQNEAQ (reference sequence). The CDR3 consists of 13 residues. With 1 base removed from V and 6 bases from J, the gap between germline ends came to 9 bases. Full variable domain (remainder filled in from reference TRBV7-9 and TRBJ1-1): DTGVSQNPRHKITKRGQNVTFRCDPISEHNRLYWYRQTLGQGPEFLTYFQNEAQLEKSRLLSDRFSAERPKGSFSTLEIQRTEQGDSAMYLCASSLGSRAEAFFGQGTRLTVV.

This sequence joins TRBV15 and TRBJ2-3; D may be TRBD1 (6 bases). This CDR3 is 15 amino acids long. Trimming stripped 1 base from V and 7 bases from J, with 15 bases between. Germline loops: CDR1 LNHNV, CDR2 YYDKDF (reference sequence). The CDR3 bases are TGTGCCACCAGCAGAGCAAGCGGACAGTCATATACGCAGTATTTT. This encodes CATSRASGQSYTQYF.

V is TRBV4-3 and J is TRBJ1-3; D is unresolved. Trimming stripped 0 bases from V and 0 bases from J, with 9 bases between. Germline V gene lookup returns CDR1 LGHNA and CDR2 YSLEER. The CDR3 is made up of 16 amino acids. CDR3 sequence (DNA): TGCGCCAGCAGCCAAGATGTGGGCACCTCTGGAAACACCATATATTTT. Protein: CASSQDVGTSGNTIYF.

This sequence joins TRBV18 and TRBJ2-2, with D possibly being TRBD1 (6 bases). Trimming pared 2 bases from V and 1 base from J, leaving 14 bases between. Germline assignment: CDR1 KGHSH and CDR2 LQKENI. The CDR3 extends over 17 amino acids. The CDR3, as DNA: TGTGCCAGCTCACCAAATAAGCCGGGACAGAACACCGGGGAGCTGTTTTTT. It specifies CASSPNKPGQNTGELFF. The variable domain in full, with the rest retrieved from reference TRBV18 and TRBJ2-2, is NAGVMQNPRHLVRRRGQEARLRCSPMKGHSHVYWYRQLPEEGLKFMVYLQKENIIDESGMPKERFSAEFPKEGPSILRIQQVVRGDSAAYFCASSPNKPGQNTGELFFGEGSRLTVL.

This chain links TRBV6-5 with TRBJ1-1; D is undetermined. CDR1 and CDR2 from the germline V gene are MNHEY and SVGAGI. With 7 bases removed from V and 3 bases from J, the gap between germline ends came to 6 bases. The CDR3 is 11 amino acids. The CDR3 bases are TGTGCCAGCACTTCAGACACTGAAGCTTTCTTT. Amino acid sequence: CASTSDTEAFF.

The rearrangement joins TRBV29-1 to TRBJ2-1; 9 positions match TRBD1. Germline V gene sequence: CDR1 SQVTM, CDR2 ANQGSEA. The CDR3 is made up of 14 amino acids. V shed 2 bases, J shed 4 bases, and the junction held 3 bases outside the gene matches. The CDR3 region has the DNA TGCAGCGTTGAAAAGGACAGGGGTTACAATGAGCAGTTCTTC. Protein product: CSVEKDRGYNEQFF.

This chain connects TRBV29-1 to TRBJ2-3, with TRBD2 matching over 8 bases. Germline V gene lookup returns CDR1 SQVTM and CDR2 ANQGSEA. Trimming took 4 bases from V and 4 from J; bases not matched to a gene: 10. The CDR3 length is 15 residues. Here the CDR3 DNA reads TGCAGCGTTGGGTCCCGGCGGGGGGCATCAGATACGCAGTATTTT. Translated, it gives CSVGSRRGASDTQYF.

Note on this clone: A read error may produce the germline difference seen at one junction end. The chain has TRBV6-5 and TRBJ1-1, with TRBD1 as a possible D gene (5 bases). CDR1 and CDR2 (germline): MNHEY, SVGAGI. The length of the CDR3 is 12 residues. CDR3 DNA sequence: TGTGCCAGCACAATGGGGGGACTTGAATCTTTCTTT. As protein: CASTMGGLESFF.

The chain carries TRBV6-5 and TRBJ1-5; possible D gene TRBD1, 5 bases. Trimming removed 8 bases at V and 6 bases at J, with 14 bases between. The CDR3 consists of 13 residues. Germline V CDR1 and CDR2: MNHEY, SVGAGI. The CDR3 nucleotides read TGTGCCAGCGTTGGGACTCTGGGTCAGCCCCAGCATTTT. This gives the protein CASVGTLGQPQHF.

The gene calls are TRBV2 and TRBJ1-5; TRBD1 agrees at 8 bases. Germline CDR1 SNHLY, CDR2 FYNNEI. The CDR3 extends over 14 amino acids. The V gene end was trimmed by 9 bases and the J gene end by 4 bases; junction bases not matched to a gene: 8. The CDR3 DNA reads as TGTGCCAGTCGATCAGGGGGCGGGAATCAGCCCCAGCATTTT. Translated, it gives CASRSGGGNQPQHF.

The CDR3 DNA reads as TGTGCCAGTAGTATTCGACTAGCGGGAGAGGTCCGCACAGATACGCAGTATTTT. Protein product: CASSIRLAGEVRTDTQYF. The chain joins TRBV19 to TRBJ2-3; 12 positions agree with TRBD2. This CDR3 contains 18 residues. From germline, CDR1 is LNHDA and CDR2 SQIVND (reference sequence). V shed 3 bases and J 1 base; nucleotides not matched to a gene: 8.

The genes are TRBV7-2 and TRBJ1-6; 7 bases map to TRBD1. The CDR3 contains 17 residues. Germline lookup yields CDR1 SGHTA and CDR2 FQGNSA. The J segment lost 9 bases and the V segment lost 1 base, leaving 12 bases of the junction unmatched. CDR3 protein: CASSLGVLNRGSSPLHF. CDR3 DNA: TGTGCCAGCAGCTTAGGGGTTTTGAACAGGGGTTCTTCACCCCTCCACTTT.

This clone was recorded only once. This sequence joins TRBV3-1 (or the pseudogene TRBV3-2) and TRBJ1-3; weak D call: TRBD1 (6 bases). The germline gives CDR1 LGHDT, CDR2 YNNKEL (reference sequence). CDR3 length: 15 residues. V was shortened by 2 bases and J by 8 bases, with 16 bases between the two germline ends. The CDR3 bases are TGTGCCAGCAGCCAATTCCAGACCCCAGGGGACACCATATATTTT. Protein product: CASSQFQTPGDTIYF.

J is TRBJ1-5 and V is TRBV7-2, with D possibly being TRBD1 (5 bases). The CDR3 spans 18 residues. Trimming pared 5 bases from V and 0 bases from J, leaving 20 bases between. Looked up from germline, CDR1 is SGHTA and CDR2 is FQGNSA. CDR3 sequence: CASSLARDGRYSNQPQHF. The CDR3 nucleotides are TGTGCCAGCAGCCTTGCGCGGGACGGAAGGTATAGCAATCAGCCCCAGCATTTT. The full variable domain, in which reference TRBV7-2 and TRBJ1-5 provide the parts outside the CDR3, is GAGVSQSPSNKVTEKGKDVELRCDPISGHTALYWYRQSLGQGLEFLIYFQGNSAPDKSGLPSDRFSAERTGGSVSTLTIQRTQQEDSAVYLCASSLARDGRYSNQPQHFGDGTRLSIL.

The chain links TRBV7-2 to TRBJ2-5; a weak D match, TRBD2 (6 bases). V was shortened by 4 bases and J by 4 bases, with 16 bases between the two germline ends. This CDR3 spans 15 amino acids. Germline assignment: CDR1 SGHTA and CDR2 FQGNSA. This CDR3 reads CASSSQGLLAETQYF. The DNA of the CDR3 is TGTGCCAGCAGCTCTCAAGGACTACTAGCAGAGACCCAGTACTTC.

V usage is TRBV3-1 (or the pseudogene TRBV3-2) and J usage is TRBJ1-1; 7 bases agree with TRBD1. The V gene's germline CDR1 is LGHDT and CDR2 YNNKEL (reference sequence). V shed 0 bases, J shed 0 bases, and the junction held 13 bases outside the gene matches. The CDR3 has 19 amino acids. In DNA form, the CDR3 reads TGTGCCAGCAGCCAAGATCTGGTATGGACAGGCACCATGAACACTGAAGCTTTCTTT. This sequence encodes CASSQDLVWTGTMNTEAFF.